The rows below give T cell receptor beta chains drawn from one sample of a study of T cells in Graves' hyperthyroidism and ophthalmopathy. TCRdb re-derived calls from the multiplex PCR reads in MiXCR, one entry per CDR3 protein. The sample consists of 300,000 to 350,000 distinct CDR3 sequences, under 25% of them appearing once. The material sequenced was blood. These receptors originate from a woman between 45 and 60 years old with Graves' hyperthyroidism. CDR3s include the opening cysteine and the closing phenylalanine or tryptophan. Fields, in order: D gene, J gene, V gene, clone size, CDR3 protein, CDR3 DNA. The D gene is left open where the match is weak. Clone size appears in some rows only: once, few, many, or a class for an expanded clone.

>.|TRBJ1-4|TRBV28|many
CASSLLGKYGKLFF
TGTGCCAGCAGTTTATTAGGGAAGTACGGAAAACTGTTTTTT
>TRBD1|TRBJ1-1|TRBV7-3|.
CASSLLLRKGQENTEAFF
TGTGCCAGCAGCTTGCTCCTACGGAAGGGACAGGAGAACACTGAAGCTTTCTTT
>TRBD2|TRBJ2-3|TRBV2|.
CASSPLTSETGRDTQYF
TGTGCCAGCAGTCCCCTAACTAGCGAGACGGGGCGAGATACGCAGTATTTT
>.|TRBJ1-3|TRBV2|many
CASSGTPGNTIYF
TGTGCCAGCAGTGGGACACCGGGAAACACCATATATTTT
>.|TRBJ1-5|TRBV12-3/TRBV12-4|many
CASSLSSYSNQPQHF
TGTGCCAGCAGTTTATCCTCTTATAGCAATCAGCCCCAGCATTTT
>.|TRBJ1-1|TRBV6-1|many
CASSSITSEAFF
TGTGCCAGCAGTTCCATAACAAGTGAAGCTTTCTTT
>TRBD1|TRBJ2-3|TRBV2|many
CASRGQGARTDTQYF
TGTGCCAGCAGAGGACAGGGGGCGAGAACAGATACGCAGTATTTT
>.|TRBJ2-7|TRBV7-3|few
CASSLKDFRGGEQYF
TGTGCCAGCAGCTTAAAGGACTTCCGGGGCGGCGAGCAGTACTTC
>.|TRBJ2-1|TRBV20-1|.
CSAMDVQGGREDEQFF
TGCAGTGCCATGGATGTTCAGGGGGGTCGAGAAGATGAGCAGTTCTTC
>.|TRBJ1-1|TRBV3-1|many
CASRRDTKRNTEAFF
TGTGCCAGCAGGCGGGACACAAAAAGGAACACTGAAGCTTTCTTT
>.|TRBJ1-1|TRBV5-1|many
CASSAGLLENTEAFF
TGCGCCAGCAGCGCGGGACTTCTTGAGAACACTGAAGCTTTCTTT
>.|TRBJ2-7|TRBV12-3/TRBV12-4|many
CASSRDGSYEQYF
TGTGCCAGCAGCCGCGATGGCTCCTACGAGCAGTACTTC
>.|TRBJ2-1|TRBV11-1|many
CASSSRGLLYNEQFF
TGTGCCAGCAGCTCCCGGGGCCTACTTTACAATGAGCAGTTCTTC
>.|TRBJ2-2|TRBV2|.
CASLELPNTGELFF
TGTGCCAGCCTCGAGTTGCCGAACACCGGGGAGCTGTTTTTT
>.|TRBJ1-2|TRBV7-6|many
CASSLGVDYGYTF
TGTGCCAGCAGCTTAGGGGTAGACTATGGCTACACCTTC
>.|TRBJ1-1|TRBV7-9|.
CASSFPRHMNTEAFF
TGTGCCAGCAGCTTTCCCAGACATATGAACACTGAAGCTTTCTTT
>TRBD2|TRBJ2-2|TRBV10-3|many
CAISESGAGATGELFF
TGTGCCATCAGTGAGTCCGGAGCGGGAGCGACCGGGGAGCTGTTTTTT
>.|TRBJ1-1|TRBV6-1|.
CASSERGRSTEAFF
TGTGCCAGCAGTGAACGGGGCAGGTCCACTGAAGCTTTCTTT
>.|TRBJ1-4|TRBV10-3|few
CAISEYRENEKLFF
TGTGCCATCAGTGAGTACAGGGAGAATGAAAAACTGTTTTTT
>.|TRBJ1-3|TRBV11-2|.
CASSYPGSASSGNTIYF
TGTGCCAGCAGCTACCCCGGTTCAGCGAGCTCTGGAAACACCATATATTTT
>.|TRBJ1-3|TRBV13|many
CASSSYNTIYF
TGTGCCAGCAGCTCTTACAACACCATATATTTT
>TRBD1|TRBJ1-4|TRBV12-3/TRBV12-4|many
CASRTGQATNEKLFF
TGTGCCAGCAGGACAGGGCAAGCAACTAATGAAAAACTGTTTTTT
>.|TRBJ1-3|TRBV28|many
CASSHGGPSGNTIYF
TGTGCCAGCAGCCACGGAGGGCCCTCTGGAAACACCATATATTTT
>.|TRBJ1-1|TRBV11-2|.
CASSLRRATDTEAFF
TGTGCCAGCAGCTTAAGGCGGGCCACCGACACTGAAGCTTTCTTT
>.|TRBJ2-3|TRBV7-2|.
CASSPAAGDTQYF
TGTGCCAGCAGCCCCGCCGCGGGTGATACGCAGTATTTT
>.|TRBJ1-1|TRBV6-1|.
CASSQRYTEAFF
TGTGCCAGCAGCCAAAGATACACTGAAGCTTTCTTT
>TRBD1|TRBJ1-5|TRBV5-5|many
CASSLDRGFNQPQHF
TGTGCCAGCAGCTTGGACAGGGGATTCAATCAGCCCCAGCATTTT
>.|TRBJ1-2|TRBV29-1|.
CSVQGYGYTF
TGCAGCGTTCAAGGGTATGGCTACACCTTC
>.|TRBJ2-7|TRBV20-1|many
CSAPIRSPYEQYF
TGCAGTGCTCCAATCCGTAGCCCCTACGAGCAGTACTTC
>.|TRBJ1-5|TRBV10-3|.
CAISEGKGWGYSNQPQHF
TGTGCCATCAGTGAAGGGAAGGGGTGGGGGTATAGCAATCAGCCCCAGCATTTT
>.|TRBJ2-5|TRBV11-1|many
CASSLHPERKETQYF
TGTGCCAGCAGCTTACATCCTGAACGTAAAGAGACCCAGTACTTC
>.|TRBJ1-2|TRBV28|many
CASSRPGQRDYGYTF
TGTGCCAGCAGCCGTCCCGGACAGCGAGACTATGGCTACACCTTC
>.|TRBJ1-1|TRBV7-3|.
CASSPIRKNTEAFF
TGTGCCAGCAGCCCGATTCGGAAGAACACTGAAGCTTTCTTT
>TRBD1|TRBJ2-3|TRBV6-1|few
CASSADRGTTDTQYF
TGTGCCAGCAGTGCGGACAGGGGCACCACAGATACGCAGTATTTT
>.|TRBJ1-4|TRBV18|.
CASSLRVTNEKLFF
TGTGCCAGCTCCCTCCGGGTTACTAATGAAAAACTGTTTTTT
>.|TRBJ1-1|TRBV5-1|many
CASSLLPGGQGNTEAFF
TGCGCCAGCAGCTTGCTACCTGGAGGTCAGGGGAACACTGAAGCTTTCTTT
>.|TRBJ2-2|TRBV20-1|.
CSARRQGGTGELFF
TGCAGTGCGCGTCGACAGGGAGGGACCGGGGAGCTGTTTTTT
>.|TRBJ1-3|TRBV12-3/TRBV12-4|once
CASSLSGARGTIYF
TGTGCCAGCAGTTTATCGGGGGCCCGCGGCACCATATATTTT
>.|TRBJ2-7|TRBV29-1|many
CSVANGQYEQYF
TGCAGCGTCGCTAACGGACAGTACGAGCAGTACTTC
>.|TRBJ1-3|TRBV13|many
CASSFLTSGNTIYF
TGTGCCAGCAGCTTTCTGACGTCTGGAAACACCATATATTTT
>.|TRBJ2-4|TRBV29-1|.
CSVVSQENIQYF
TGCAGCGTTGTAAGTCAGGAAAACATTCAGTACTTC
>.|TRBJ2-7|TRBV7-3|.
CASSVGHSYEQYF
TGTGCCAGCAGCGTCGGGCACTCCTACGAGCAGTACTTC
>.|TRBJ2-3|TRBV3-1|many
CASSQDPYTQYF
TGTGCCAGCAGCCAGGACCCCTATACGCAGTATTTT
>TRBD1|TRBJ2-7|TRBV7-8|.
CATKKGTGGSEQYF
TGTGCCACCAAAAAAGGGACAGGGGGCTCCGAGCAGTACTTC